These 2 T cell receptor beta chains were sequenced from one sample in a study of identical twins. TCRdb re-called the 5' RACE reads through MiXCR, storing one row per CDR3 protein. The sample yields more than 250,000 distinct CDR3 sequences, 6.5% to 9.5% seen once. These data also formed part of another study, on yellow fever vaccine responses in identical twins.

The sequenced sample consisted of memory (CD45RO+) T cells sorted from blood. The source of these receptors is a woman aged 18 to 35 in good health.

This sequence joins TRBV3-1 and TRBJ2-5; no clear D. The CDR3 has 13 amino acids. V was cut by 4 bases and J by 2 bases, with 8 bases left in between. Germline CDR1 LGHDT, CDR2 YNNKEL (reference sequence). CDR3 protein: CASSLWTQETQYF. The CDR3, as DNA: TGTGCCAGCAGCCTATGGACGCAAGAGACCCAGTACTTC.

This clonotype has just a few counts. The J gene is TRBJ1-2, the V gene TRBV28, with D unclear. V dropped 2 bases and J dropped 7 bases, with 14 bases sitting between them. The CDR3 has 14 amino acids. Germline CDR1 is MDHEN and CDR2 is SYDVKM. The CDR3 nucleotides are TGTGCCAGCAGTTTAGGTCAGCCTCTGGCTGGCTACACCTTC. Protein product: CASSLGQPLAGYTF.